This T cell receptor (beta chain) originates from a study of CXCR3-negative and CXCR3-positive naive CD8 T cells. The study's findings and limits: Higher TRB CDR3 hydrophobicity marked CXCR3-positive naive cells relative to CXCR3-negative naive cells. Memory CD8+ cells showed much lower diversity, while both naive subsets displayed comparably high diversity.

Via 5' RACE with UMI labels, TRB cDNA libraries were prepared. TCRdb reanalyzed the 5' RACE reads, giving one entry per CDR3 protein sequence and no DNA. The table for this sample gives approximately 100,000 distinct CDR3 sequences. The CDR3 runs 13 residues. Germline CDR1 and CDR2: SEHNR and FQNEAQ (reference sequence). Worth noting for this clonotype: As yet, its antigen is unknown.

The chain couples TRBV7-9 to TRBJ2-5. Sequencing was performed on naive CXCR3+ CD8+ T cells from blood. The subset was: CD45RO-CCR7+CD27+CD95- naive CD8+ T cells expressing CXCR3 (TNR3+). The receptor's source is a human donor in good health. Some clones in this sample may be carry-over from other donors' samples. CDR3: CASSGNRPETQYF.